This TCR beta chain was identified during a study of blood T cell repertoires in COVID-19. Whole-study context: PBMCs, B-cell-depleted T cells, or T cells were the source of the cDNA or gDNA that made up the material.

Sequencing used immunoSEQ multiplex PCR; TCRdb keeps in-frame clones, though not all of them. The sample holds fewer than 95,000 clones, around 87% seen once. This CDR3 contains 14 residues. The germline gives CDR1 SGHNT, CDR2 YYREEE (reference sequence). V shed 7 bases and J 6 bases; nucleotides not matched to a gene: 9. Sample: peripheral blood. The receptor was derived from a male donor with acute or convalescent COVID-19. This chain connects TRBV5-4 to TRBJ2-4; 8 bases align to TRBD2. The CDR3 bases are TGTGCCAGCTCCCCGGGGGGGCTCTTAAACATTCAGTACTTC. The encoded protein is CASSPGGLLNIQYF.